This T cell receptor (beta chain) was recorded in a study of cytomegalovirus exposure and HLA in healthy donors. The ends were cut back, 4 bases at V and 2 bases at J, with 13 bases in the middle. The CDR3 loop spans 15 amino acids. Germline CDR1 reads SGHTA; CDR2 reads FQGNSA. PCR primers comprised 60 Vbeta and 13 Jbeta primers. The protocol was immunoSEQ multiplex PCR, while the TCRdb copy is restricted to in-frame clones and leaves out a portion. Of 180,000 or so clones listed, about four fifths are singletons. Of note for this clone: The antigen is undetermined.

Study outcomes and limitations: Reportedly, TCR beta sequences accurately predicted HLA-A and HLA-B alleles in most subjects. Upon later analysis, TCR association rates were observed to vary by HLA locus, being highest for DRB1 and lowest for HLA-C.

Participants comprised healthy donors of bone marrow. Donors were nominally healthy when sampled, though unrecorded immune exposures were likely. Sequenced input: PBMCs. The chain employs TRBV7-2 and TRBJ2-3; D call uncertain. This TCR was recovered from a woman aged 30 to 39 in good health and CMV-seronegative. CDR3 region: CASSSPVSATDTQYF. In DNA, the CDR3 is TGTGCCAGCAGCTCCCCAGTGAGCGCCACAGATACGCAGTATTTT.